The rows below give T cell receptor beta chains drawn from one sample of a study of cytomegalovirus exposure and HLA in healthy donors. The protocol was immunoSEQ multiplex PCR, while the TCRdb copy is restricted to in-frame clones and leaves out a portion. The listing records 110,000 to 150,000 clones. Source material: PBMCs. These receptors came from a male donor in good health and CMV-seronegative. Each CDR3 is given without its conserved first and last residue. Fields, in order: V gene, J gene, CDR3 protein.

V gene: TRBV18
J gene: TRBJ1-5
CDR3 protein: ASSRGQANNQPQH

V gene: TRBV30
J gene: TRBJ2-7
CDR3 protein: AWSVTSGRGGEQY

V gene: TRBV4-1
J gene: TRBJ2-1
CDR3 protein: ASSQGDYNEQF

V gene: TRBV30
J gene: TRBJ1-2
CDR3 protein: AWSVPQSYT

V gene: TRBV6-6
J gene: TRBJ2-5
CDR3 protein: ASSKRPRQEETQY

V gene: TRBV19
J gene: TRBJ1-4
CDR3 protein: ASTSFGWSEKLF

V gene: TRBV5-1
J gene: TRBJ1-1
CDR3 protein: ASSLQGEDTEAF

V gene: TRBV25-1
J gene: TRBJ1-6
CDR3 protein: ASSEYTGTSNSPLH

V gene: TRBV14
J gene: TRBJ2-3
CDR3 protein: ASSSGFVWTDTQY

V gene: TRBV6-4
J gene: TRBJ2-7
CDR3 protein: ASLGQGDGRSPFYEQY

V gene: TRBV5-1
J gene: TRBJ1-1
CDR3 protein: ASSPTGTGFEAF

V gene: TRBV7-3
J gene: TRBJ2-7
CDR3 protein: ASSLAGHSYEQY

V gene: TRBV7-9
J gene: TRBJ2-7
CDR3 protein: ASSRSTPEQY

V gene: TRBV19
J gene: TRBJ1-5
CDR3 protein: ASTKRTGSGHQPQH

V gene: TRBV6-1
J gene: TRBJ2-7
CDR3 protein: ASNGGPQAYEQY

V gene: TRBV6-5
J gene: TRBJ1-1
CDR3 protein: ASSLLRQGANTEAF

V gene: TRBV30
J gene: TRBJ1-6
CDR3 protein: AFTGQGVSPLH

V gene: TRBV30
J gene: TRBJ1-4
CDR3 protein: AWTLDRVHEKLF

V gene: TRBV11-2
J gene: TRBJ2-1
CDR3 protein: ASSLLLDYNEQF

V gene: TRBV28
J gene: TRBJ2-1
CDR3 protein: ASRDIWSNEQF

V gene: TRBV7-9
J gene: TRBJ2-5
CDR3 protein: ASSFRRGETQY

V gene: TRBV7-6
J gene: TRBJ2-6
CDR3 protein: ASSLALSSGANVLT

V gene: TRBV12-5
J gene: TRBJ2-7
CDR3 protein: ASGPTTFSYEQY

V gene: TRBV7-8
J gene: TRBJ1-3
CDR3 protein: ASSLNQGQTGNTIY

V gene: TRBV29-1
J gene: TRBJ1-4
CDR3 protein: SVGPGGRGGEKLF

V gene: TRBV11-2
J gene: TRBJ2-2
CDR3 protein: ASSSEGQATGELF

V gene: TRBV6-1
J gene: TRBJ1-2
CDR3 protein: ASSEEREFYGYT

V gene: TRBV7-2
J gene: TRBJ2-7
CDR3 protein: ASSLRGLPVSYEQY

V gene: TRBV5-1
J gene: TRBJ1-1
CDR3 protein: ASSFSSFGQANTEAF

V gene: TRBV29-1
J gene: TRBJ1-2
CDR3 protein: SVESRNYGYT

V gene: TRBV6-1
J gene: TRBJ1-2
CDR3 protein: ASSAAGQLYGYT

V gene: TRBV7-9
J gene: TRBJ2-2
CDR3 protein: ASSRDSGELF

V gene: TRBV27
J gene: TRBJ2-1
CDR3 protein: ASSGLAPTYNEQF

V gene: TRBV30
J gene: TRBJ2-7
CDR3 protein: AWDPQGGKEQY

V gene: TRBV6-5
J gene: TRBJ2-7
CDR3 protein: ASSQTGPGYEQY

V gene: TRBV5-1
J gene: TRBJ1-4
CDR3 protein: ASSLETGEKLF

V gene: TRBV27
J gene: TRBJ1-5
CDR3 protein: ASSFVQNQPQH

V gene: TRBV30
J gene: TRBJ1-2
CDR3 protein: ACSSGGISYGYT

V gene: TRBV9
J gene: TRBJ1-6
CDR3 protein: ASSAGTGGSPLH

V gene: TRBV28
J gene: TRBJ1-1
CDR3 protein: TTGGLGTEAF

V gene: TRBV19
J gene: TRBJ2-3
CDR3 protein: ASSIGGVSTDTQY

V gene: TRBV7-9
J gene: TRBJ1-4
CDR3 protein: ASSLTGSATNEKLF

V gene: TRBV19
J gene: TRBJ2-7
CDR3 protein: ASSIQGTYEQY

V gene: TRBV5-6
J gene: TRBJ2-5
CDR3 protein: ASSLEPGGFQETQY

V gene: TRBV4-3
J gene: TRBJ1-4
CDR3 protein: ASSPETGSDEKLF

V gene: TRBV2
J gene: TRBJ1-3
CDR3 protein: ASSFDRAAGNTIY

V gene: TRBV6-1
J gene: TRBJ1-3
CDR3 protein: ASSGTVTGNTIY

V gene: TRBV5-4
J gene: TRBJ1-3
CDR3 protein: ATTGRTGNTIY

V gene: TRBV29-1
J gene: TRBJ2-1
CDR3 protein: SVYPTGGYNEQF

V gene: TRBV4-2
J gene: TRBJ2-2
CDR3 protein: ASSQELAGGTGELF

V gene: TRBV7-3
J gene: TRBJ2-7
CDR3 protein: ASSIGGGHSYEQY

V gene: TRBV19
J gene: TRBJ2-7
CDR3 protein: ASSPGLSYEQY

V gene: TRBV5-5
J gene: TRBJ2-1
CDR3 protein: ASSFNYDLGGQF